This T cell receptor (beta chain) was profiled in a study of OX40 agonist ivuxolimab in advanced cancers. Turning to the study itself: Ivuxolimab is an agonistic anti-OX40 (CD134) antibody, and patients were treated with it. Of the patients, three showed partial responses, one with hepatocellular carcinoma and two with cutaneous melanoma.

Data came from immunoSEQ multiplex PCR; TCRdb stores just in-frame clones and leaves some out. The table shows around 56,000 clones, with 88% occurring only once. This sequence was found in an adult with an advanced solid tumor such as melanoma, head and neck, liver or kidney cancer. The source was CD4+ or CD8+ T cells sorted from blood, collected in a trial of the OX40 agonist ivuxolimab.

CDR3 region: CATSRNDPGGVEKLFF. In DNA, the CDR3 is TGTGCCACCAGCAGAAATGACCCAGGGGGCGTTGAAAAACTGTTTTTT. The rearrangement uses TRBV15 and TRBJ1-4; 8 positions match TRBD1. Germline V gene lookup returns CDR1 LNHNV and CDR2 YYDKDF (reference sequence). This CDR3 spans 16 amino acids. Trimming removed 2 bases from V and 7 bases from J; junction bases left unmatched: 9. The variable domain in full, with the rest retrieved from reference TRBV15 and TRBJ1-4, is DAMVIQNPRYQVTQFGKPVTLSCSQTLNHNVMYWYQQKSSQAPKLLFHYYDKDFNNEADTPDNFQSRRPNTSFCFLDIRSPGLGDTAMYLCATSRNDPGGVEKLFFGSGTQLSVL.